This T cell receptor beta chain was captured by sequencing in a study of cytomegalovirus exposure and HLA in healthy donors (dated by TCRdb to 2016 to 2017). Study-level background: According to an earlier analysis of 587 of the donors, about 170 million T cells yielded 117 million unique TCR beta sequences and approximately 300 Gb of sequence data. Of the roughly 400 genotyped donors, 65% to 90% fell in the genetic ancestry cluster associated with self-reported Caucasian donors. In a later analysis, previously published TCR beta repertoires from 666 donors were re-analyzed and high-resolution HLA genotyping was added so that TCR occurrence patterns could be studied. An earlier analysis of a few hundred of the donors applied high-throughput TCR beta sequencing to assess whether each TCR beta V gene segment acted as functional or pseudogenic. HLA typing covered class I and class II loci at four-digit resolution. Using immunosequencing, the study profiled T cell repertoires from roughly 650 subjects and related those repertoires to cytomegalovirus serostatus. Genome-wide SNP genotypes for about 65% of the 666 donors were used in a later genetic analysis, which treated that subset as a discovery cohort. An early release covering just under 650 HLA-typed donors comprised 300 to 350 gigabases of sequencing data and around 86 million unique TCR sequences. Among some 400 genotyped donors of the cohort, an average of around 250,000 unique TCR beta nucleotide sequences was sequenced per donor, of which about 19% were non-productive. Besides the first cohort of roughly 660 subjects, a separate validation cohort made up of over a hundred different subjects was used. The study combined high-throughput TCR immunosequencing, statistical association of individual TCRs with disease status, and machine learning to predict cytomegalovirus infection status. Typing coverage differed by locus: A, B, C, DRB1 and DQB1 were typed in about 620-630 donors, DQA1 in about 510, DPA1 in around 610, and DPB1 in 400 to 490. Donor age, sex, ethnicity and CMV serostatus were compiled together with the repertoire data. Because of strong linkage in the cohort, 4 to 6 DR-DQ haplotypes were treated as single units for association and clustering. Every discovery cohort repertoire had been produced on one sequencing platform. The study was designed to test whether signatures of past pathogen exposure could be identified by cataloging public T cell receptors. The later analysis used no new phenotypic data to find candidate immune exposures, relying instead on TCR beta sequences and their occurrence across donors.

General conclusions and limits of the study: In the study, around 150 TCR beta chains were listed as associated with cytomegalovirus. Some IMGT-functional V segments, including TRBV6-2 and TRBV6-3, could not be told apart with the 87-base-pair reads, so those segments were excluded. In an earlier analysis of 587 of the donors, most TCR beta V segments were observed in productive rearrangements about 90% or about 30% of the time, broadly matching IMGT annotations. In a later analysis, most CMV-associated TCR beta chains were found to appear HLA-restricted, with HLA associations seemingly driven largely by CMV exposure. Because counts were too low, about 18 rarely observed V segments, including chromosome 9 orphons, were excluded from the earlier analysis of a few hundred of the donors. A further reported finding was that TCR beta sequences accurately predicted the HLA-A and HLA-B alleles for most subjects in the first cohort. While some public TCRs were present in many individuals, most TCR sequences turned up only very rarely across donors. Compared with equally common non-associated chains, HLA-associated TCR beta chains in a later analysis were more clonally expanded and had lower generation probabilities. According to the authors, the approach could potentially be generalized to other disease states and immunological phenotypes. The sequencing pipeline was judged likely to have produced a cluster of highly shared sequence variants as a technical artifact. The cohort was sequenced for TCR beta chains only, and without alpha or paired-chain data the features that could be detected were limited. In both the original and validation cohorts, the classifier was reported to diagnose cytomegalovirus status with high specificity and sensitivity. According to a later analysis, TCR association rates differed among HLA loci, with DRB1 alleles showing the most associated TCRs and HLA-C alleles showing the fewest. At a false discovery rate of 0.05, a later analysis linked 15,000 to 20,000 TCR beta sequences to specific HLA alleles. Correlated functional status among segregating V segments might be attributable to linkage disequilibrium, but an unknown experimental factor could not be ruled out. In vitro tests confirmed that a few of the cytomegalovirus-associated TCR beta chains recognize cytomegalovirus antigens. Immune exposure information for the cohort was limited to CMV serostatus. Because some donors lacked HLA typing at each locus, the association tests relied only on the typed subset. A later genetic analysis associated a missense DCLRE1C variant with V-gene and J-gene trimming of TCR beta chains, and an independent cohort replicated the association. According to a later genetic analysis, donors in an Asian-associated ancestry cluster had fewer N-insertions in productive TCRs than the approximately 700-donor mean. When HLA alleles, especially DR and DQ, strongly co-occurred, attributing TCR associations to individual alleles was difficult. The presence/absence analyses assumed that sequencing depth was roughly uniform across donors, and that assumption may not be true. In a later analysis, several top co-occurrence clusters were reported to appear linked to parvovirus B19, influenza, CMV and Epstein-Barr virus.

On this clone: The target of this receptor is not known. Base quality data are lacking; no much larger clone is found one base away.

The cohort was made up of several hundred healthy bone marrow donors. At the time of sampling, every cohort member was nominally healthy, though immune exposures that went unrecorded were likely present. The donor was CMV seropositive and was included in the group of approximately 310 seropositive cohort members. A peripheral blood sample was collected from each donor, and TCR beta sequencing was performed on peripheral blood mononuclear cells. The Qiagen DNeasy Blood Extraction Kit was used to extract genomic DNA from the blood cell samples. Looking up the germline V gene yields CDR1 SGHAT and CDR2 FQNNGV. Reading from cysteine to phenylalanine, the CDR3 counts 16 amino acids. The sequence is cut down to CDR3 DNA, 48 bases in frame from base 1. Germline trimming: 4 bases from V, 4 bases from J; junction bases outside gene matches: 8. The library was obtained by the immunoSEQ multiplex PCR assay. For the multiplex PCR, a mixture combining 60 forward primers for TCR Vbeta segments and 13 reverse primers for TCR Jbeta segments was used. A multiplex PCR assay on genomic DNA amplified the CDR3 region of rearranged TCR beta genes. Amplified TCR beta libraries were sequenced as 87-base-pair reads on the Illumina HiSeq System. The original methods were these. A later analysis counted about 80 million unique TCR beta chains across the 600 to 850 repertoires, and about 10 million of these chains were shared by at least two donors. Raw reads were error-corrected and collapsed into unique sequences by a nearest-neighbor algorithm in which closely related sequences were merged to remove PCR and sequencing errors. CDR3 sequences were aligned to IMGT reference sequences to assign V, D and J gene segments. For a sequence to be retained, a match of at least six nucleotides was required to both a V gene segment and a J gene segment. Rearrangements were classified as productive when the CDR3 lacked stop codons and remained in frame with V and J, and all other rearrangements were classified as non-productive. CDR3 was defined by IMGT convention, running from the second conserved V-encoded cysteine to the conserved J-encoded phenylalanine. Sequences without an unambiguous match to a single V gene segment were excluded from the earlier analysis of about 600 of the donors. An earlier analysis of 500 to 600 of the donors classified V segments as functional when productive rearrangements were above 56.7% and as segregating when the standard deviation between donors was above 5%. A statistical classification framework was built to diagnose cytomegalovirus status from the catalog of TCR beta chain sequences. In a later analysis, TCR nucleotide sequences were compared against IMGT/GENE-DB human TR gene sequences so that V and J genes could be assigned. The TCRdist pipeline was used in a later analysis to assign CDR3 sequences and most-parsimonious VDJ recombination scenarios. In a later analysis, each TCR beta chain was defined by its CDR3 amino acid sequence together with its V-gene family, and reads lacking a unique V-gene family were excluded. As a way to deal with suspected cross-contamination and a sequencing artifact, a later analysis dropped hundreds of nucleotide sequences that were highly shared and had low generation probability. In a later analysis, a clonal expansion index was calculated for each public chain from normalized within-repertoire ranks of inferred template counts. Generation probabilities in a later analysis came from a VDJ recombination model fitted to out-of-frame rearrangements, and those results were checked against IGoR. A later analysis scored TCR-TCR, TCR-HLA and TCR-CMV co-occurrence with hypergeometric tests, applying a repertoire-size bias correction to TCR pairs. False discovery rates were estimated in a later analysis by permuting HLA or CMV assignments 20 times. A later analysis grouped co-occurring TCRs with DBSCAN, adding TCRdist sequence similarity when clustering within HLA-allele-positive subsets. Repertoires with fewer than 30,000 or more than 120,000 public chains, plus five repertoires with anomalous nucleotide sharing, were excluded from co-occurrence clustering. As stored in TCRdb, this immuneACCESS dataset retains in-frame rearrangements with V and J assigned. A fraction of the clones does not appear; measured against another copy, unresolved V genes explain less than half of the discrepancy, and the remainder lacks a known reason. That table furnishes V, J and clone size, whereas the DNA furnished D and trimming. Counted in this sample were about 110,000 clones; over 80% of them appeared once. About 6.9% of the sample is taken by the ten largest.

The rearrangement joined TRBV11-2 to TRBJ1-1; the junction holds 11 bases that match TRBD1. This sequence originates from a man aged 25 to 40 in good health and CMV-seropositive. The specimen sequenced was PBMCs. The nucleotide sequence reads TGTGCCAGCAGCTCGATCCGGGACAGGGGGGGCACTGAAGCTTTCTTT. Its translation is CASSSIRDRGGTEAFF.